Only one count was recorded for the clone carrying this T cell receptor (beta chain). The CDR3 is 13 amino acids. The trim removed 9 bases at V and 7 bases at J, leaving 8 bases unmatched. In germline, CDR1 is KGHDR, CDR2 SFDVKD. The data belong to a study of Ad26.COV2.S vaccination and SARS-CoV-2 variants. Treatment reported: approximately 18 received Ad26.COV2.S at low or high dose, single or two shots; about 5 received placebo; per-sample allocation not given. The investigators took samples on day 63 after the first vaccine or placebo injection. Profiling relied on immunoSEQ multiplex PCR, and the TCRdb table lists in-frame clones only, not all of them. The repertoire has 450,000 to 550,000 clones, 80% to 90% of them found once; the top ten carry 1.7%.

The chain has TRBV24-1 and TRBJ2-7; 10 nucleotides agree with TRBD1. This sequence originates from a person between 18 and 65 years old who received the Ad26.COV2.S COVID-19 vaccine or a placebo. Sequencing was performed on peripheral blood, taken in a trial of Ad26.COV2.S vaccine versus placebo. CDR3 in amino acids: CATGTGALREQYF. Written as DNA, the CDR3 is TGTGCCACCGGGACAGGGGCCCTGCGGGAGCAGTACTTC.